These 25 T cell receptor beta chains came from one sample sequenced in a study of technical replicates of blood from a few donors. Sequencing was performed with immunoSEQ multiplex PCR; in TCRdb, only in-frame clones are kept and a portion is missing. The data hold approximately 74,000 clones, with roughly 98% observed a single time. What was sequenced was T cells isolated from PBMCs. The receptors were sampled from a human donor in good health.

This chain connects TRBV6-5 to TRBJ2-7; TRBD2 might be the D (6 bases). Germline CDR1 reads MNHEY; CDR2 reads SVGAGI. Trimming pared 7 bases from V and 4 bases from J, leaving 20 bases between. The CDR3 loop spans 15 amino acids. The CDR3 sequence is CASTMRPGVTYEQYF. CDR3 sequence (DNA): TGTGCCAGCACAATGAGGCCGGGAGTTACTTACGAGCAGTACTTC.

The chain couples TRBV5-4 to TRBJ2-7, with D perhaps matching TRBD2 (7 bases). This CDR3 spans 13 amino acids. Trimming pared 6 bases from V and 2 bases from J, leaving 12 bases between. Per germline, CDR1 SGHNT and CDR2 YYREEE (reference sequence). CDR3 residues: CASTERDTYEQYF. The DNA for the CDR3 is TGTGCCAGCACGGAGCGGGACACCTACGAGCAGTACTTC.

V usage is TRBV5-1 and J usage is TRBJ2-3; TRBD2 aligns across 16 bases. This CDR3 is built from 17 residues. V lost 4 bases and J lost 4; bases outside the gene matches: 6. The germline CDR1 and CDR2 sequences are SGHRS and YFSETQ. CDR3 region: CASSPGLAGGASDTQYF. The CDR3 DNA reads TGCGCCAGCAGCCCGGGACTAGCGGGGGGGGCATCAGATACGCAGTATTTT.

In this sample, this clone turned up once. A junction boundary mismatches the germline segment, possibly from a read error. The J gene is TRBJ2-1, the V gene TRBV7-7, with TRBD2 matching over 7 bases. This CDR3 has 16 residues. Germline CDR1 reads SSHAT; CDR2 reads FNYEAQ (reference sequence). CDR3 region: CASSLSAGVAYNEQFF. CDR3 nucleotide sequence: TGTGCTAGCAGCTTATCCGCGGGGGTCGCATACAATGAGCAGTTCTTC.

The chain recombines TRBV6-5 with TRBJ1-1; 11 positions match TRBD1. The V gene end was trimmed by 5 bases and the J gene end by 11 bases; junction bases not matched to a gene: 10. Germline V gene sequence: CDR1 MNHEY, CDR2 SVGAGI. The CDR3 spans 14 residues. The CDR3 DNA is TGTGCCAGCAGTGGGGACAGGGGGGAAGTTGGGGCTTTCTTT. Translating gives CASSGDRGEVGAFF.

This chain links TRBV27 with TRBJ2-1, with D maybe TRBD2 (5 bases). CDR1 is MNHEY and CDR2 is SMNVEV in the germline V gene (reference sequence). V lost 7 bases and J lost 0, with 19 bases in between. The CDR3 is 17 amino acids. CDR3 DNA: TGTGCCAGCACTCCCCAAAAGAAGCGGAGCTCCTACAATGAGCAGTTCTTC. Its protein is CASTPQKKRSSYNEQFF.

This clone appeared once. The CDR3 coding sequence is TGCGCCAGCAGCTTGGTTCGGGGGTTGAGCACCTACGAGCAGTACTTC. This gives the protein CASSLVRGLSTYEQYF. The chain joins TRBV5-1 to TRBJ2-7; tentatively, D is TRBD2 (6 bases). Germline V lookup: CDR1 SGHRS, CDR2 YFSETQ. The CDR3 consists of 16 residues. Trimming took off 0 bases at V and 2 bases at J, with 15 bases between the two ends.

The chain employs TRBV7-9 and TRBJ2-7, with TRBD1 matching over 8 bases. With V trimmed by 5 bases and J by 6 bases, 12 bases remained unmatched. This CDR3 region has 15 residues. Germline V CDR1 and CDR2: SEHNR, FQNEAQ (reference sequence). This CDR3 reads CASSLGQGKIVEQYF. The DNA for the CDR3 is TGTGCCAGCAGCCTTGGACAGGGTAAGATTGTCGAGCAGTACTTC.

The chain is built from TRBV2 and TRBJ2-7, with a weak D call TRBD1 (6 bases). Germline V gene sequence: CDR1 SNHLY, CDR2 FYNNEI. This CDR3 has 12 amino acids. In DNA form, the CDR3 reads TGTTCAGCCGCGGACAGAACCTACGAGCAGTACTTC. Protein product: CSAADRTYEQYF.

Only one count was recorded for this clone. The chain combines TRBV6-5 with TRBJ1-4; 11 bases are a match to TRBD1. Germline loops: CDR1 MNHEY, CDR2 SVGAGI. The CDR3 runs to 16 residues. V lost 0 bases to trimming and J lost 14 bases; unmatched junction nucleotides: 11. In DNA form, the CDR3 reads TGTGCCAGCAGTTACTCAGTGGGACAGGGGGAGGAGTTTCTGTTTTTT. As protein: CASSYSVGQGEEFLFF.

CDR3 protein: CSVEVRVHEQYF. DNA for the CDR3: TGCAGCGTTGAGGTCAGGGTCCACGAGCAGTACTTC. The rearrangement joins TRBV29-1 to TRBJ2-7; tentative D call: TRBD1 (5 bases). The germline V gene has CDR1 SQVTM and CDR2 ANQGSEA. The CDR3 is made up of 12 amino acids. V shed 3 bases and J shed 5 bases, with 11 bases lying between them.

This chain joins TRBV7-9 and TRBJ2-3, with 10 bases aligning to TRBD2. V was pared by 3 bases and J by 0 bases, with 6 bases of the junction left unmatched. Looked up from germline, CDR1 is SEHNR and CDR2 is FQNEAQ (reference sequence). This CDR3 contains 17 residues. The CDR3 loop reads CASSFPGLADSTDTQYF. CDR3 DNA: TGTGCCAGCAGCTTCCCAGGACTAGCGGATAGCACAGATACGCAGTATTTT. Variable domain in full (rest from reference TRBV7-9 and TRBJ2-3): DTGVSQNPRHKITKRGQNVTFRCDPISEHNRLYWYRQTLGQGPEFLTYFQNEAQLEKSRLLSDRFSAERPKGSFSTLEIQRTEQGDSAMYLCASSFPGLADSTDTQYFGPGTRLTVL.

The rearrangement uses TRBV15 and TRBJ2-7, with 8 bases matching TRBD1. With 6 bases clipped from V and 1 base from J, the junction kept 5 bases outside the gene matches. CDR1 and CDR2 from the germline V gene are LNHNV and YYDKDF (reference sequence). This CDR3 has 14 amino acids. The DNA for the CDR3 is TGTGCCACCAGAAAAACAGGGGGATCCTACGAGCAGTACTTC. This sequence encodes CATRKTGGSYEQYF. The full variable domain, in which reference TRBV15 and TRBJ2-7 provide the parts outside the CDR3, is DAMVIQNPRYQVTQFGKPVTLSCSQTLNHNVMYWYQQKSSQAPKLLFHYYDKDFNNEADTPDNFQSRRPNTSFCFLDIRSPGLGDTAMYLCATRKTGGSYEQYFGPGTRLTVT.

The V call is TRBV7-9, the J call TRBJ2-7, with D unclear. The CDR3 has 13 residues. Germline V gene lookup returns CDR1 SEHNR and CDR2 FQNEAQ (reference sequence). V lost 2 bases, J lost 3 bases, and 8 bases lay in between. CDR3: CASSLLTGYEQYF. CDR3 coding DNA: TGTGCCAGCAGCTTACTCACCGGCTACGAGCAGTACTTC. The whole variable domain, remainder taken from reference TRBV7-9 and TRBJ2-7, is DTGVSQNPRHKITKRGQNVTFRCDPISEHNRLYWYRQTLGQGPEFLTYFQNEAQLEKSRLLSDRFSAERPKGSFSTLEIQRTEQGDSAMYLCASSLLTGYEQYFGPGTRLTVT.

The genes are TRBV12-5 and TRBJ1-1; D remains unclear. This CDR3 comprises 14 residues. Trimming took off 6 bases at V and 1 base at J, with 12 bases between the two ends. Looked up from germline, CDR1 is LGHNT and CDR2 is FRNRAP. This CDR3 is CASGPPYTNTEAFF. The DNA of the CDR3 is TGTGCTAGTGGCCCCCCTTACACGAACACTGAAGCTTTCTTT.

The chain recombines TRBV9 with TRBJ2-3; D is undetermined. The CDR3 covers 14 residues. The germline CDR1 and CDR2 sequences are SGDLS and YYNGEE. Trimming shortened V by 2 bases and J by 2 bases, and 9 bases separated the two germline ends. The CDR3: CASSVDGSTDTQYF. The CDR3 DNA sequence: TGTGCCAGCAGCGTTGACGGGTCCACAGATACGCAGTATTTT.

The chain joins TRBV5-1 to TRBJ2-5, with D tentatively TRBD1 (6 bases). CDR1 and CDR2 (germline): SGHRS, YFSETQ. CDR3 length: 13 residues. V was cut by 7 bases and J by 2 bases, with 12 bases left in between. CDR3 nucleotide sequence: TGCGCCAGCCGCAGGGACACGCAAGAGACCCAGTACTTC. This translates into CASRRDTQETQYF.

This sequence joins TRBV4-2 and TRBJ1-5; D is unclear. Germline CDR1 and CDR2: LGHNA and YNFKEQ. The CDR3 is made up of 13 amino acids. The V end was cut by 0 bases, the J end by 7 bases, with 7 bases between. CDR3 region: CASSQEGSQPQHF. The CDR3 bases are TGTGCCAGCAGCCAAGAAGGTAGCCAGCCCCAGCATTTT.

The genes are TRBV2 and TRBJ2-1; 9 bases are a match to TRBD1. With V trimmed by 6 bases and J by 8 bases, 14 bases remained unmatched. The length of the CDR3 is 16 residues. Germline CDR1 is SNHLY and CDR2 is FYNNEI. CDR3 sequence (DNA): TGTGCCAGCAGGCCTAGCTGGGACAGGGAGGTTCATGAGCAGTTCTTC. Its translation: CASRPSWDREVHEQFF.

The genes are TRBV7-2 and TRBJ1-6; no clear D. Trimming took 3 bases from V and 10 from J, leaving 10 bases between them. Germline lookup yields CDR1 SGHTA and CDR2 FQGNSA. The CDR3 spans 13 residues. As DNA, the CDR3 is TGTGCCAGCAGCTTCCCGGGGAGCTCACCCCTCCACTTT. Protein product: CASSFPGSSPLHF.

In the case of this clone: Other DNA sequences from this sample encode an identical CDR3 as well. This sequence joins TRBV20-1 and TRBJ2-3; perhaps TRBD1 as D (6 bases). Germline values: CDR1 DFQATT, CDR2 SNEGSKA (reference sequence). The CDR3 runs to 11 residues. Deletions cut 6 bases from V and 6 bases from J, with 10 bases between. In DNA form, the CDR3 reads TGCAGTGCCCCGAGGGGGGATACGCAGTATTTT. It specifies CSAPRGDTQYF.

The rearrangement links TRBV5-1 to TRBJ2-3, with 7 bases matching TRBD1. The CDR3 sequence is 16 residues long. V shed 4 bases and J 3 bases; nucleotides not matched to a gene: 11. CDR1 and CDR2 (germline): SGHRS, YFSETQ. The CDR3 DNA reads as TGCGCCAGCAGCCCTGGGAATGGACAGGCGACAGATACGCAGTATTTT. Translated, it gives CASSPGNGQATDTQYF.

The rearrangement links TRBV6-1 to TRBJ1-2; 10 bases are a match to TRBD1. Unmatched junction bases numbered 9, after V lost 3 bases and J lost 5 bases. Germline CDR1 is MNHNS and CDR2 is SASEGT. There are 16 residues in the CDR3. The CDR3 bases are TGTGCCAGCAGTGATGTTGGGACAGGGGTTTTTTATGGCTACACCTTC. This translates into CASSDVGTGVFYGYTF.

The chain uses TRBV9 and TRBJ2-3; a weak D match, TRBD2 (6 bases). Germline V CDR1 and CDR2: SGDLS, YYNGEE. The V end lost 3 bases, the J end lost 8 bases, and 7 bases lay between the germline ends. CDR3 length equals 11 residues. The CDR3 protein is CASSEEGTQYF. CDR3 in DNA: TGTGCCAGCAGCGAGGAGGGTACGCAGTATTTT.

The chain recombines TRBV4-1 with TRBJ1-1; 9 bases match TRBD1. CDR1 is MGHRA and CDR2 is YSYEKL in the germline V gene. Trimming cost V 4 bases and J 1 base; bases outside gene matches: 13. This CDR3 spans 18 amino acids. DNA of the CDR3: TGCGCCAGCAGCCCGAAGGGACAGGGTGCGGGGGGGAACACTGAAGCTTTCTTT. Residues: CASSPKGQGAGGNTEAFF.